Only a few counts were recorded for the clone carrying this TCR beta chain. The data were taken from a study of T cells after yellow fever vaccination. MiXCR, applied by TCRdb to the 5' RACE reads, yields one record per CDR3 protein. The data hold about 550,000 distinct CDR3 sequences, with roughly 19% observed a single time. The CDR3 loop spans 12 amino acids. The germline gives CDR1 SQVTM, CDR2 ANQGSEA. V was pared by 3 bases and J by 9 bases, with 3 bases of the junction left unmatched. The rearrangement joins TRBV29-1 to TRBJ2-1; 9 nucleotides align to TRBD2. This TCR came from a man aged 25-45 years who received the YFV17D yellow fever vaccine. The sample in question was PBMCs, obtained 15 days after the yellow fever booster vaccination. The CDR3 DNA follows: TGCAGCGTTGAGCGGGAGGGGAGTGAGCAGTTCTTC. This codes for CSVEREGSEQFF.